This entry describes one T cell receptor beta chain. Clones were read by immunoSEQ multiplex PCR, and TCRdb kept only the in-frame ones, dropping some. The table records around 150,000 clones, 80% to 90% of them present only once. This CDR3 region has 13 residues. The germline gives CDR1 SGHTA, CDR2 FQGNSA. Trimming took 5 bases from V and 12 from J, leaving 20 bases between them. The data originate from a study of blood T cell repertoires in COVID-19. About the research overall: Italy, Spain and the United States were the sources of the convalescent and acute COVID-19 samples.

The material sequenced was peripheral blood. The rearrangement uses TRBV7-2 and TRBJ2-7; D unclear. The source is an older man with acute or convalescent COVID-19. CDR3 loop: CASSQFTTLSPYF. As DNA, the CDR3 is TGTGCCAGCAGCCAGTTCACGACTCTGTCACCGTACTTC.